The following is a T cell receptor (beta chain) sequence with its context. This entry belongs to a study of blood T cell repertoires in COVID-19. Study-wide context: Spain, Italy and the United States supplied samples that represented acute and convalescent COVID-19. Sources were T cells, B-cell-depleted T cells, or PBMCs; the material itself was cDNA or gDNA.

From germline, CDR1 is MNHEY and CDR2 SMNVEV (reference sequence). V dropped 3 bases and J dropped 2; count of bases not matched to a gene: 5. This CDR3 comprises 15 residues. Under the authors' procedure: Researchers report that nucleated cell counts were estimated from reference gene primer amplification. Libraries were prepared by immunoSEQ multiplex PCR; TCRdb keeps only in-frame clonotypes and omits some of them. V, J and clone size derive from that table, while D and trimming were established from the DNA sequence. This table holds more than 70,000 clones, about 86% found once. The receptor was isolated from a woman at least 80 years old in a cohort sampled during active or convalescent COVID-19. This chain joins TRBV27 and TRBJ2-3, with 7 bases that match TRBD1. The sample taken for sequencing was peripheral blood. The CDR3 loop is CASSFTGVVTDTQYF. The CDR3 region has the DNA TGTGCCAGCAGTTTCACAGGGGTAGTCACAGATACGCAGTATTTT.